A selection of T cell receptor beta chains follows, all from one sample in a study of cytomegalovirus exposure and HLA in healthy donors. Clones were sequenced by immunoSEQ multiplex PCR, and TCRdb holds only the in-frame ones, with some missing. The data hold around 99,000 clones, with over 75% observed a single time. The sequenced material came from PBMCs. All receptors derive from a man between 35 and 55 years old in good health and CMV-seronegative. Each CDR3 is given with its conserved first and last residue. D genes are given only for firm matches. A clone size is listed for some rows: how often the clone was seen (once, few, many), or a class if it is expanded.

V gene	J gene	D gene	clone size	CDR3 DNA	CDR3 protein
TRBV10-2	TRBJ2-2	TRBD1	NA	TGCGCCAGCAGCAAAGGGGGCTGGGAGCTGTTTTTT	CASSKGGWELFF
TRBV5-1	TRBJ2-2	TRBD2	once	TGCGCCAGCAGCTTGGGAGCTAGCGGGGGCGCGAACACCGGGGAGCTGTTTTTT	CASSLGASGGANTGELFF
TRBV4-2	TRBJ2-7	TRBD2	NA	TGTGCCAGCAGCCAAGAGGCCCCTCGGACTAGCGGGAGGAACTACGAGCAGTACTTC	CASSQEAPRTSGRNYEQYF
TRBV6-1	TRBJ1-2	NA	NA	TGTGCCAGCAGTGAAGGTGAACGGGGGGCCTATGGCTACACCTTC	CASSEGERGAYGYTF
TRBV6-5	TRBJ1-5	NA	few	TGTGCCAGCAGTTACTCTGCAGGGCTACAGCCCCAGCATTTT	CASSYSAGLQPQHF
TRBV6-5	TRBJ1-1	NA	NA	TGTGCCAGCAGTTATAGGGGTCGCACTGAAGCTTTCTTT	CASSYRGRTEAFF
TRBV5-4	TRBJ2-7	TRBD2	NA	TGTGCCAGCAGCTTATACTACGGCGGGAGGTCCTACGAGCAGTACTTC	CASSLYYGGRSYEQYF
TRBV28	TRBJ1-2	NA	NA	TGTGCCAGCAGTACACCGGCCTCCCTCAGCGGGCGAAATGGCTACACCTTC	CASSTPASLSGRNGYTF
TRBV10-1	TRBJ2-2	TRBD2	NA	TGCGCCAGCAGTGAAACTAGCGGGGGGCTAACGAACACCGGGGAGCTGTTTTTT	CASSETSGGLTNTGELFF
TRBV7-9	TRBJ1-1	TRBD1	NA	TGTGCCAGCAGTCGAGAGACAGGGCAGGCTGAAGCTTTCTTT	CASSRETGQAEAFF
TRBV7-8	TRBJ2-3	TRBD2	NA	TGTGCCAGCAGCTTATTCGGTAGCGGGGCTGATACGCAGTATTTT	CASSLFGSGADTQYF
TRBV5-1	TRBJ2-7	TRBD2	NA	TGCGCCAGCAAAGCGGGGGGCTACGAGCAGTACTTC	CASKAGGYEQYF
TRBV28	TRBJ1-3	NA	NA	TGTGCCAGCACCCCTGTCGGGGGTGATTCTGGAAACACCATATATTTT	CASTPVGGDSGNTIYF
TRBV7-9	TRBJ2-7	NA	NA	TGTGCCAGCAGCTTAAGTCAGGGTATGCGGGAGCAGTACTTC	CASSLSQGMREQYF
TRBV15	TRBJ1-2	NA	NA	TGTGCCACCAGCAGAGATCCCAGGGGCGGTGGCTACACCTTC	CATSRDPRGGGYTF
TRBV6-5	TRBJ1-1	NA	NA	TGTGCCAGCAGTTCGCGACAGATGAACACTGAAGCTTTCTTT	CASSSRQMNTEAFF
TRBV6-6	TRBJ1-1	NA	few	TGTGCCAGCAGTTCTACGTTCAGGGCGAACACTGAAGCTTTCTTT	CASSSTFRANTEAFF
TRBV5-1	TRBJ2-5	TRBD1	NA	TGCGCCAGCAGCTTGGCCAGACAGGGGCAAGAGACCCAGTACTTC	CASSLARQGQETQYF
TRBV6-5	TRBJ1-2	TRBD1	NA	TGTGCCACAGGGCCGGGACAGCAATATAACTATGGCTACACCTTC	CATGPGQQYNYGYTF
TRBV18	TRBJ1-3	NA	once	TGTGCCAGCTCACTGGACAACTCTGGAAACACCATATATTTT	CASSLDNSGNTIYF
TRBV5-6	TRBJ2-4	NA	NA	TGTGCCAGCAGCCTGCGGCTAGCAGGGGAAAACATTCAGTACTTC	CASSLRLAGENIQYF
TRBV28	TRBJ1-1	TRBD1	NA	TGTGCCAGCTTGCCAACAGGGGCGAGAACTGAAGCTTTCTTT	CASLPTGARTEAFF
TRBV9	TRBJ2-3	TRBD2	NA	TGTGCCAGCAGCGTTAGCGGGGTCACAGATACGCAGTATTTT	CASSVSGVTDTQYF
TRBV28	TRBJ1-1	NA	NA	TGTGCCAGCACCCTAAAAGGGGGGAACACTGAAGCTTTCTTT	CASTLKGGNTEAFF
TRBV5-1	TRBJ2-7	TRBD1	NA	TGCGCCAGCAGCTTATCTCAGGGGGCTCGGTACGAGCAGTACTTC	CASSLSQGARYEQYF
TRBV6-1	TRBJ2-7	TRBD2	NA	TGTGCCAGCAGAAAAGGACTAGCGGGATACGAGCAGTACTTC	CASRKGLAGYEQYF
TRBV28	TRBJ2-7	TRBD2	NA	TGTGCCAGCAGTTTGTCGACTAGCGGGAGTTTCCAGCAGTACTTC	CASSLSTSGSFQQYF
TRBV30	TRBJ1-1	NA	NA	TGTGCCTGGGGTCGGGATAGTAACACTGAAGCTTTCTTT	CAWGRDSNTEAFF
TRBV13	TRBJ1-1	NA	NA	TGTGCCAGCAGCTTAGGCCTCAGGCCCACTGAAGCTTTCTTT	CASSLGLRPTEAFF
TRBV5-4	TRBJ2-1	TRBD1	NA	TGTGCCAGCAGCTTGGGGGACAGGGGCACCTACAATGAGCAGTTCTTC	CASSLGDRGTYNEQFF
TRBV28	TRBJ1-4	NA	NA	TGTGCCAGCAGTTCGGCCCAACAGGTGATAGGTGAAAAACTGTTTTTT	CASSSAQQVIGEKLFF
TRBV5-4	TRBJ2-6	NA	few	TGTGCCAGCAGCAACCGACAGGGAGGCGCCTCTGGGGCCAACGTCCTGACTTTC	CASSNRQGGASGANVLTF
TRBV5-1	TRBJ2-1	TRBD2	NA	TGCGCCAGCAGCTGGGAGGGACTAGCGGGGCTTGAGCAGTTCTTC	CASSWEGLAGLEQFF
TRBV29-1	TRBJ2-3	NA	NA	TGCAGCGTTCTGACAGGAACAGATACGCAGTATTTT	CSVLTGTDTQYF
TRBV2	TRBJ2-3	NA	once	TGTGCCAGCAGTGAAGATGGCAGCACAGATACGCAGTATTTT	CASSEDGSTDTQYF
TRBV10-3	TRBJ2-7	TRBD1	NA	TGTGCCATCAGTGTAGTGCTTCCGGGACAGGAAGGCGAGCAGTACTTC	CAISVVLPGQEGEQYF
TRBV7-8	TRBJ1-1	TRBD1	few	TGTGCCAGCAGCTTAGGGGACAGGGGGAACACTGAAGCTTTCTTT	CASSLGDRGNTEAFF
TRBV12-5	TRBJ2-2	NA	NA	TGTGCTAGTGCCAGTGGCGGGGAGCTGTTTTTT	CASASGGELFF
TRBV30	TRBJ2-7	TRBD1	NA	TGTGCCTGGAGTCTCGACAGGGCCTACGAGCAGTACTTC	CAWSLDRAYEQYF
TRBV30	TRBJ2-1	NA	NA	TGTGCCTGGAGCCCCCTATCCTACAATGAGCAGTTCTTC	CAWSPLSYNEQFF
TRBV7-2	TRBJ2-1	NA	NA	TGTGCCAGCAGCTTAGAGGCAGGGAACCATGAGCAGTTCTTC	CASSLEAGNHEQFF
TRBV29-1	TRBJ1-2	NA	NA	TGCAGCGTTGATGGCCAGGGGAACTATGGCTACACCTTC	CSVDGQGNYGYTF